Described below is a single TCR beta chain sequence and its context. This sample stems from a study of blood T cell repertoires in COVID-19. In the study overall: COVID-19 samples, acute and convalescent, were from the United States, Italy and Spain.

Looked up from germline, CDR1 is SGHRS and CDR2 is YFSETQ. The CDR3 has 15 amino acids. V lost 3 bases and J lost 5, with 17 bases in between. Authors' data handling: Estimation of nucleated cell counts was performed using reference gene primer amplification. TCRdb keeps only in-frame clones here, not all; method: immunoSEQ multiplex PCR. V and J calls plus clone size are reproduced from that table; the DNA served to infer D and trimming. Of about 200,000 clones in the sample, more than 75% were seen once. The origin of this receptor is a man between 60 and 75 years old with acute or convalescent COVID-19. The sample consisted of peripheral blood. The chain links TRBV5-1 to TRBJ1-1; TRBD1 might be the D (5 bases). The CDR3 DNA sequence: TGCGCCAGCAGCTCAGCGAAAAATAGGGGAACTGAAGCTTTCTTT. Residues: CASSSAKNRGTEAFF.